The table lists the clone carrying this T cell receptor beta chain with a few counts. Its antigen is not known. Regions amplified from RNA transcripts were the TCR beta CDR3 regions. The primer set for the first-round RT-PCR of the TCR CDR3 was HTBI. TCRdb reprocessed the multiplex PCR reads with MiXCR, giving one entry per CDR3 protein. The sample yields about 420,000 distinct CDR3 sequences, about a sixth seen once. These data belong to a study of T cells in Graves' hyperthyroidism and ophthalmopathy. CDR1 is SNHLY, CDR2 FYNNEI, per germline. The CDR3 is made up of 15 amino acids. V shed 2 bases and J shed 4 bases, with 14 bases lying between them. Whole-study results and caveats: Patients with ophthalmopathy were separated from those with stable hyperthyroidism by a 13 V-J model.

Diagnosing involved the use of clinical symptoms, serum thyroxine and TRAb, thyroid ultrasound and orbital computed tomography. Fresh 10 ml peripheral blood yielded PBMCs. The sequence came from a woman between 18 and 30 years old with Graves' hyperthyroidism. This chain uses TRBV2 with TRBJ1-2; a weak D match, TRBD1 (5 bases). The sequenced sample consisted of blood. The CDR3 loop is CASSEYPGAFYGYTF. The CDR3 DNA follows: TGTGCCAGCAGTGAATATCCCGGGGCCTTCTATGGCTACACCTTC.